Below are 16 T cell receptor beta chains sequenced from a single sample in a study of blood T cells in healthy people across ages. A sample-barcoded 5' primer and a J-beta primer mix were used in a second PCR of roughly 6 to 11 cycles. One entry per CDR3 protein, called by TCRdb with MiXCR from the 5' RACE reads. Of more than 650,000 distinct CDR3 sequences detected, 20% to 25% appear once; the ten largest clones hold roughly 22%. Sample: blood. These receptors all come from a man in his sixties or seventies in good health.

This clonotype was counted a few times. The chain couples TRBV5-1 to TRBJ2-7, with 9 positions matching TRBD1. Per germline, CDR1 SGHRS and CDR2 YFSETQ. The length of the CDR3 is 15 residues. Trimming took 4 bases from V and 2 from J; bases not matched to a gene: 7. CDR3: CASSMGQGSPYEQYF. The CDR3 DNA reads TGCGCCAGCAGCATGGGACAGGGAAGTCCCTACGAGCAGTACTTC.

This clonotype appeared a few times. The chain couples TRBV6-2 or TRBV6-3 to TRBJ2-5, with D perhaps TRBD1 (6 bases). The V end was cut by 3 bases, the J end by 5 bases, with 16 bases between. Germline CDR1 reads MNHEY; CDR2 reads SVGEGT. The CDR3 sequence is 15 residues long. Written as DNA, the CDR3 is TGTGCCAGCAGTTATGCAGGGGCGAGGGGGGAGACCCAGTACTTC. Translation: CASSYAGARGETQYF.

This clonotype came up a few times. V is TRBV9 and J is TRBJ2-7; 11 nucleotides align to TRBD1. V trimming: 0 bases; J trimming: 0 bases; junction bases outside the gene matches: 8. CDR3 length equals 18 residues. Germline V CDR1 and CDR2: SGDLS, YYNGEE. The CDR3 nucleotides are TGTGCCAGCAGCGTAGAAGTAAGTGGACAGGGGGCCTCCTACGAGCAGTACGTC. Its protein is CASSVEVSGQGASYEQYV.

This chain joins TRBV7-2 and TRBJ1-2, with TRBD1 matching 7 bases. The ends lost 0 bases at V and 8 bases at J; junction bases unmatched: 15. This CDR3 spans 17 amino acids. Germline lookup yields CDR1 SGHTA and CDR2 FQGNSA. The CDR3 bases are TGTGCCAGCAGCTTAGCTATCCGGGACAGTCGATTTGCCGGCTACACCTTC. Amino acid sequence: CASSLAIRDSRFAGYTF.

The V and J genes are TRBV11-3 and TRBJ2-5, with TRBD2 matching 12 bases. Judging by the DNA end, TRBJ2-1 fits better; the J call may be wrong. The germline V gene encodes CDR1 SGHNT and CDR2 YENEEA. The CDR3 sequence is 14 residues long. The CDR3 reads CASSLGRLAGVQFF. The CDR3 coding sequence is TGTGCCAGCAGCTTAGGGAGACTAGCGGGAGTTCAGTTCTTC.

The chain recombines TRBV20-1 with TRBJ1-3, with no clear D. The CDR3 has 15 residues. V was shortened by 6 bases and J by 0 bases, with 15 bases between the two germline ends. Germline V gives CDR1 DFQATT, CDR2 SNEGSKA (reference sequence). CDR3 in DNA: TGCAGTGCCATCGGAGGGCCCGTCTCTGGAAACACCATATATTTT. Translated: CSAIGGPVSGNTIYF.

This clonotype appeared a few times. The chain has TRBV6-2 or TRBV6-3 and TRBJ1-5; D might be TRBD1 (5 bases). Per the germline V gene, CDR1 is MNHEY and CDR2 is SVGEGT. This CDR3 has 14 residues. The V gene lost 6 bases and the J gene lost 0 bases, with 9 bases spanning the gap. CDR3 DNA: TGTGCCAGCAGGTGGGGGGATAGCAATCAGCCCCAGCATTTT. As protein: CASRWGDSNQPQHF.

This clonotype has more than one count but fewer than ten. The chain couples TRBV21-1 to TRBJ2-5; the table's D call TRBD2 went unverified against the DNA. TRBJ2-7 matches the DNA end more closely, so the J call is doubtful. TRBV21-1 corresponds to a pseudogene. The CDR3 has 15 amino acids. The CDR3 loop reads CASSKVPGQAYEQYV. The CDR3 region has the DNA TGTGCCAGCAGCAAAGTCCCGGGACAAGCCTACGAGCAGTACGTC.

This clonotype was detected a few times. The CDR3 reads CSANDRGLTQYF. CDR3 DNA sequence: TGCAGTGCCAATGACAGGGGTTTGACCCAGTACTTC. The chain combines TRBV20-1 with TRBJ2-5, with 8 bases matching TRBD1. Germline-derived CDR1 and CDR2 are DFQATT and SNEGSKA (reference sequence). The CDR3 consists of 12 residues. The J segment lost 7 bases and the V segment lost 6 bases, leaving 7 bases of the junction unmatched.

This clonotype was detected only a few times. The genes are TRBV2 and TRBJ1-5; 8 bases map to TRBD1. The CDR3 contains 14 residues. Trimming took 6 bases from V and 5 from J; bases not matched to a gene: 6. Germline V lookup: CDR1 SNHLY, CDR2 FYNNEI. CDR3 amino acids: CASRPTGGDQPQHF. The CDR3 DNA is TGTGCCAGCAGGCCAACAGGGGGGGATCAGCCCCAGCATTTT.

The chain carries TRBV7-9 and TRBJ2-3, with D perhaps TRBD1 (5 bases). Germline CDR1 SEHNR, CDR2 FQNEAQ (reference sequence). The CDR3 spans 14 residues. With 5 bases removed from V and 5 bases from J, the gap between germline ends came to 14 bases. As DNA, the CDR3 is TGTGCCAGCAGCCTAACAGGAGTCAGAGATACGCAGTATTTT. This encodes CASSLTGVRDTQYF.

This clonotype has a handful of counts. Written as DNA, the CDR3 is TGTGCCATCAGTGAGTCGCCCGCCTACGAGCAGTACGTC. This codes for CAISESPAYEQYV. The rearrangement joins TRBV10-3 to TRBJ2-5; D is ambiguous. The DNA matches TRBJ2-7 better at its end, which makes the J call doubtful. The CDR3 spans 13 residues. Germline CDR1 reads ENHRY; CDR2 reads SYGVKD.

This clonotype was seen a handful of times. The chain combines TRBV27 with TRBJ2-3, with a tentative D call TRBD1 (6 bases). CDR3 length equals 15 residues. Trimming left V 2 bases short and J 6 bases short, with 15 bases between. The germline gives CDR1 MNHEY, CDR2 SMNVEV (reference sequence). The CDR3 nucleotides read TGTGCCAGCAGTTTAATAGGCAGGGGAATGGATACGCAGTATTTT. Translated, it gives CASSLIGRGMDTQYF.

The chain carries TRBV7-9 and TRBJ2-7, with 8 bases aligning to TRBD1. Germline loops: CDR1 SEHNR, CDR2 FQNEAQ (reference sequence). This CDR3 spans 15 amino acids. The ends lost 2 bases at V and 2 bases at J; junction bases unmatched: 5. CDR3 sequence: CASSLSGQGTYEQYF. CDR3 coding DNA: TGTGCCAGCAGCTTAAGTGGACAGGGAACCTACGAGCAGTACTTC.

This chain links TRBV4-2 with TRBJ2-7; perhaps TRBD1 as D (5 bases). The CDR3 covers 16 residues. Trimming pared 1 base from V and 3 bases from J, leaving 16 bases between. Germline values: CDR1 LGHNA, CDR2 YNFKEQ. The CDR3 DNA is TGTGCCAGCAGCCAAGTGGCATTCGACAGTTACTACGAGCAGTACTTC. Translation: CASSQVAFDSYYEQYF.

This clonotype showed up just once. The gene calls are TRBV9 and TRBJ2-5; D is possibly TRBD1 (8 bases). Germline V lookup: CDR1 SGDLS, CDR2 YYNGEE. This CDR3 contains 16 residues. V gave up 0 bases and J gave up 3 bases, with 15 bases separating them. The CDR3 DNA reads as TGTGCCAGCAGCGTAGAAGGACAGGGAGGGGAAGAGACCCAGTACTTC. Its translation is CASSVEGQGGEETQYF. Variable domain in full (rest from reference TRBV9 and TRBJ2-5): DSGVTQTPKHLITATGQRVTLRCSPRSGDLSVYWYQQSLDQGLQFLIQYYNGEERAKGNILERFSAQQFPDLHSELNLSSLELGDSALYFCASSVEGQGGEETQYFGPGTRLLVL.